This T cell receptor (beta chain) is drawn from a study of T-cell reconstitution after alpha-beta-depleted transplantation in children (dated by TCRdb to 2015 to 2016). With regard to the full study: T-cell immune reconstitution after TCRalphabeta/CD19-depleted allogeneic hematopoietic cell transplantation in children was quantitatively tracked in the study by means of TCR repertoire profiling.

With respect to this clonotype: There is no known antigen for this receptor. Per-base qualities were not stored, and no clone one base away is much larger.

Trimmed from V: 5 bases; trimmed from J: 0 bases; junction bases lacking a gene match: 16. For CDR1 and CDR2, the germline V gene lists SGHAT and FQNNGV. The CDR3 runs 20 amino acids, cysteine and phenylalanine included. The retained sequence is limited to the CDR3, 60 bases, with the frame set at the first base. The treatment or condition tag for this specimen amounts to: allogeneic hematopoietic cell transplantation with graft depleted of TCRalphabeta T cells and CD19 B cells. Transplant recipients were children who received TCRalphabeta/CD19-depleted allogeneic hematopoietic cell grafts. The method was PCR. These reads were obtained on an Illumina HiSeq 2500. Molecular barcoding was employed in the preparation of TCR libraries, with unique molecular identifiers being used to normalize TCRbeta repertoire quantification. In TCRdb, the public reads were trimmed at Q25 with fastp and aligned with MiXCR, with productive beta chains retained. Each CDR3 protein appears once, grouped with its most common genes and DNA. Across this sample there are about 280,000 distinct CDR3 sequences, with more than 9% seen only once. In total, the top ten clones hold 20% to 30% of the sample.

Broad study findings and their caveats: In some patients, the high TCRbeta diversity seen at day 60 was put down to recipient T cells and intrathymic progenitors that had survived conditioning. The apparently early recovery of alphabetaT-cell counts about two months after transplant reportedly depended on only several hundred rapidly expanded clones that came from non-depleted graft cells. The frequencies of hyperexpanded clones fell over the following months, and after one year, T-cell counts and TCRbeta diversity were mostly attributed to newly produced T cells.

The sequence was obtained from a male patient aged 2-15 years who had a stem cell transplant for chronic granulomatous disease, so the T cells may come from the graft donor. This sample comprised peripheral blood, obtained 180 days after TCRalphabeta/CD19-depleted stem cell transplant. The chain is encoded by TRBV11-2 joined to TRBJ2-1; TRBD2 fits 10 bases in the junction. The encoded CDR3 is CASSPLRASGGLSSYNEQFF. The nucleotides read TGTGCCAGCAGCCCCCTGCGGGCTAGCGGGGGCCTGAGCTCCTACAATGAGCAGTTCTTC.